One sample yielded the 2 T cell receptor beta chains listed below, sequenced in a study of blood T cell repertoires in COVID-19. The protocol was immunoSEQ multiplex PCR, while the TCRdb copy is restricted to in-frame clones and leaves out a portion. The sample holds approximately 250,000 clones, 88% seen once. The sample was PBMCs or T cells enriched from blood (not recorded which). The origin of the receptors is an older woman in a cohort exposed to, infected with or recovered from COVID-19 (not recorded which).

This clone occurred a few times. The gene calls are TRBV20-1 and TRBJ1-2; maybe TRBD1 (6 bases). Germline CDR1 is DFQATT and CDR2 is SNEGSKA (reference sequence). V was cut by 8 bases and J by 5 bases, with 12 bases left in between. The CDR3 consists of 11 residues. CDR3 coding DNA: TGCAGTAACGACAGGTCTTATGGCTACACCTTC. Amino acids: CSNDRSYGYTF.

For the CDR3, the DNA is TGTGCCAGCAGCGTGAAGGGACTAGCCTTGAGAGATACGCAGTATTTT. Encoded protein: CASSVKGLALRDTQYF. The V gene is TRBV9, the J gene TRBJ2-3; 9 bases agree with TRBD2. After removal of 2 bases from V and 5 bases from J, the junction contained 9 bases not matched to a gene. This CDR3 has 16 residues. Per the germline V gene, CDR1 is SGDLS and CDR2 is YYNGEE.